These 22 T cell receptor beta chains were all obtained from the same sample, sequenced in a study of blood T cell repertoires in COVID-19 (dated by TCRdb to about 2020). Library construction relied on the immunoSEQ multiplex PCR assay. Entries here come from immuneACCESS through TCRdb and include only in-frame sequences with V and J called. Some clones fail to appear in such tables; in the studies checked, an unresolved V gene covers under half of the shortfall, and the cause of the remainder is unknown. The sample data list roughly 280,000 clones, and roughly 90% of these were observed just once. The ten largest clonotypes hold roughly 2% of the sample. Sequenced: peripheral blood. The receptors come from a man aged 25-45 years with active or convalescent COVID-19.

The rearrangement joins TRBV27 to TRBJ1-1, with 7 bases that match TRBD1. CDR3 size: 15 residues. Germline CDR1 and CDR2: MNHEY and SMNVEV (reference sequence). V shed 5 bases, J shed 0 bases, and the junction held 6 bases outside the gene matches. CDR3: CASSRDRGVNTEAFF. DNA for the CDR3: TGTGCCAGCAGTAGGGACAGAGGGGTGAACACTGAAGCTTTCTTT.

The V gene is TRBV12-3 or TRBV12-4, the J gene TRBJ2-1; possible D gene TRBD2, 5 bases. The V end lost 8 bases, the J end lost 4 bases, and 9 bases lay between the germline ends. The CDR3 sequence is 12 residues long. DNA of the CDR3: TGTGCCAGCCGGGTAGCGTACAATGAGCAGTTCTTC. The encoded protein is CASRVAYNEQFF.

The V gene is TRBV6-5, the J gene TRBJ2-2; D remains unclear. Trimming stripped 0 bases from V and 7 bases from J, with 15 bases between. The CDR3 spans 16 residues. Germline V gives CDR1 MNHEY, CDR2 SVGAGI. The CDR3, as DNA: TGTGCCAGCAGTTACTCGAGAGATAGCTCCTACGGGGAGCTGTTTTTT. Translated, it gives CASSYSRDSSYGELFF.

The CDR3 reads CASSFRGGTEAFF. CDR3 coding DNA: TGTGCCAGCAGCTTCCGGGGAGGCACTGAAGCTTTCTTT. The chain employs TRBV13 and TRBJ1-1; D unclear. Germline V gene lookup returns CDR1 PRHDT and CDR2 FYEKMQ (reference sequence). This CDR3 is 13 amino acids long. The ends were cut back, 3 bases at V and 4 bases at J, with 9 bases in the middle. Supplemented by reference TRBV13 and TRBJ1-1, the full variable domain reads AAGVIQSPRHLIKEKRETATLKCYPIPRHDTVYWYQQGPGQDPQFLISFYEKMQSDKGSIPDRFSAQQFSDYHSELNMSSLELGDSALYFCASSFRGGTEAFFGQGTRLTVV.

This clone was observed once. In DNA, the CDR3 is TGTGCCAGCAGTGATTTGGGGCAGACCAAAAACATTCAGTACTTC. Translating gives CASSDLGQTKNIQYF. The rearrangement uses TRBV2 and TRBJ2-4; perhaps TRBD1 as D (5 bases). This CDR3 comprises 15 residues. Trimming took off 3 bases at V and 2 bases at J, with 11 bases between the two ends. CDR1 is SNHLY and CDR2 is FYNNEI in the germline V gene.

The chain carries TRBV19 and TRBJ1-5; D may be TRBD1 (6 bases). This CDR3 comprises 14 residues. Trimming took 6 bases from V and 5 from J, leaving 14 bases between them. Germline-derived CDR1 and CDR2 are LNHDA and SQIVND (reference sequence). The DNA for the CDR3 is TGTGCCAGTAGAACCAGGGGTTCGGATCAGCCCCAGCATTTT. Protein: CASRTRGSDQPQHF.

This rearrangement joins TRBV27 to TRBJ1-6; D remains unclear. The ends were cut back, 5 bases at V and 16 bases at J, with 24 bases in the middle. Germline V CDR1 and CDR2: MNHEY, SMNVEV (reference sequence). The CDR3 is 15 amino acids. CDR3 amino acids: CASSLQTRLLSSLHF. CDR3 sequence (DNA): TGTGCCAGCAGTCTGCAAACCCGCCTACTCTCATCTCTCCACTTT.

This clone has a handful of counts. The chain joins TRBV7-2 to TRBJ2-7; weak D call: TRBD2 (5 bases). The CDR3 has 14 residues. The germline V gene encodes CDR1 SGHTA and CDR2 FQGNSA. The V end was cut by 5 bases, the J end by 1 base, with 12 bases between. Written as DNA, the CDR3 is TGTGCCAGCAGCACCCAGACGGGATCCTACGAGCAGTACTTC. Protein sequence: CASSTQTGSYEQYF.

The rearrangement uses TRBV5-5 and TRBJ2-2; D may be TRBD2 (5 bases). The CDR3 is 14 residues long. V was shortened by 0 bases and J by 5 bases, with 8 bases between the two germline ends. Germline-derived CDR1 and CDR2 are SGHKS and YYEKEE (reference sequence). The CDR3 loop is CASSLDSGTGELFF. The CDR3 DNA is TGTGCCAGCAGCTTGGACAGCGGTACCGGGGAGCTGTTTTTT.

The rearrangement links TRBV11-2 to TRBJ2-3; D uncertain. The CDR3 sequence is 15 residues long. Germline loops: CDR1 SGHAT, CDR2 FQNNGV. Trimming removed 2 bases at V and 2 bases at J, with 11 bases between. The CDR3: CASSLNLPFTDTQYF. CDR3 coding DNA: TGTGCCAGCAGCTTAAATCTACCTTTCACAGATACGCAGTATTTT.

This chain's CDR3 is CASSQVWTAVEAYGYTF. CDR3 bases: TGCGCCAGCAGCCAAGTATGGACAGCAGTAGAAGCCTATGGCTACACCTTC. The chain links TRBV4-1 to TRBJ1-2; a possible D gene is TRBD1 (6 bases). The CDR3 loop spans 17 amino acids. V lost 1 base to trimming and J lost 4 bases, with 19 bases between them. CDR1 is MGHRA, CDR2 YSYEKL, per germline.

The chain couples TRBV10-3 to TRBJ2-3; D possibly corresponds to TRBD1 (6 bases). Germline CDR1 is ENHRY and CDR2 is SYGVKD. CDR3 size: 15 residues. V lost 8 bases to trimming and J lost 5 bases, with 20 bases between them. CDR3 amino acids: CAIAFGGAGLDTQYF. The CDR3 DNA is TGTGCCATCGCTTTTGGGGGCGCCGGTTTAGATACGCAGTATTTT.

This rearrangement joins TRBV6-1 to TRBJ2-2, with TRBD1 as a possible D gene (5 bases). This CDR3 contains 17 residues. Germline V gives CDR1 MNHNS, CDR2 SASEGT. Trimming removed 3 bases at V and 0 bases at J, with 14 bases between. In DNA form, the CDR3 reads TGTGCCAGCAGTGAGGTGACAGTGGGGCCGAACACCGGGGAGCTGTTTTTT. It encodes CASSEVTVGPNTGELFF.

The V gene is TRBV12-3 or TRBV12-4, the J gene TRBJ2-7; no clear D gene. CDR3 length: 13 amino acids. Trimming cost V 5 bases and J 0 bases, with 8 bases left between them. The CDR3 protein is CASSVRYSYEQYF. Written as DNA, the CDR3 is TGTGCCAGCAGTGTGCGTTACTCCTACGAGCAGTACTTC.

The chain has TRBV24-1 and TRBJ1-5; TRBD1 might be the D (5 bases). This CDR3 has 20 amino acids. V lost 3 bases and J 0 bases, leaving 23 bases between the germline ends. Germline lookup yields CDR1 KGHDR and CDR2 SFDVKD. CDR3 DNA: TGTGCCACCAGTGATCCTAGGTGGAGGGACCCGACTTATAGCAATCAGCCCCAGCATTTT. This translates into CATSDPRWRDPTYSNQPQHF.

This clone was recorded once. The chain employs TRBV11-3 and TRBJ2-7; D perhaps matches TRBD2 (5 bases). Germline assignment: CDR1 SGHNT and CDR2 YENEEA. The germline V and J ends were trimmed by 1 base and 5 bases, with 9 bases remaining between them. The CDR3 runs 13 residues. CDR3 DNA sequence: TGTGCCAGCAGCTTAGTTCGAGGGAACGAGCAGTACTTC. Amino acids: CASSLVRGNEQYF.

J is TRBJ2-1 and V is TRBV30; 11 bases fit TRBD2. Per germline, CDR1 GTSNPN and CDR2 SVGIG (reference sequence). There are 16 residues in the CDR3. After removal of 0 bases from V and 4 bases from J, the junction contained 5 bases not matched to a gene. The CDR3 reads CAWSVGLAGGYNEQFF. In DNA, the CDR3 is TGTGCCTGGAGTGTAGGGCTAGCGGGGGGATACAATGAGCAGTTCTTC. The entire variable domain, with the rest obtained from reference TRBV30 and TRBJ2-1, is as follows: SQTIHQWPATLVQPVGSPLSLECTVEGTSNPNLYWYRQAAGRGLQLLFYSVGIGQISSEVPQNLSASRPQDRQFILSSKKLLLSDSGFYLCAWSVGLAGGYNEQFFGPGTRLTVL.

The chain couples TRBV3-1 (or the pseudogene TRBV3-2) to TRBJ2-7; a possible D gene is TRBD2 (5 bases). Trimming removed 1 base at V and 2 bases at J, with 18 bases between. CDR3 size: 17 residues. Germline CDR1 LGHDT, CDR2 YNNKEL (reference sequence). The CDR3 region is CASSQANLATIPYEQYF. The CDR3 nucleotides are TGTGCCAGCAGCCAAGCGAATCTTGCGACTATACCCTACGAGCAGTACTTC.

This clone appeared a few times. The chain uses TRBV30 and TRBJ2-5; D call uncertain. V was cut by 2 bases and J by 2 bases, with 6 bases left in between. The CDR3 spans 12 residues. Germline CDR1 GTSNPN, CDR2 SVGIG (reference sequence). The CDR3 DNA follows: TGTGCCTGGAGTCCCAGGCAAGAGACCCAGTACTTC. As protein: CAWSPRQETQYF.

The J gene is TRBJ2-7, the V gene TRBV27; D is possibly TRBD2 (6 bases). The CDR3 spans 12 residues. Trimming took off 8 bases at V and 11 bases at J, with 19 bases between the two ends. Germline V CDR1 and CDR2: MNHEY, SMNVEV (reference sequence). The CDR3 region has the DNA TGTGCCAGCGTCTCTACTTGGGGGGTTAAGTACTTC. Amino acid sequence: CASVSTWGVKYF.

This chain connects TRBV3-1 (or the pseudogene TRBV3-2) to TRBJ2-7; 7 positions agree with TRBD1. The trim removed 0 bases at V and 11 bases at J, leaving 10 bases unmatched. The length of the CDR3 is 14 residues. Germline CDR1 LGHDT, CDR2 YNNKEL (reference sequence). The CDR3 DNA follows: TGTGCCAGCAGCCAAGAGCCGGGACAGCGGATCGAGTACTTC. It is translated as CASSQEPGQRIEYF.

The rearrangement uses TRBV18 and TRBJ2-5, with D possibly matching TRBD1 (6 bases). V dropped 6 bases and J dropped 3 bases, with 17 bases sitting between them. The CDR3 sequence is 15 residues long. CDR1 and CDR2 (germline): KGHSH, LQKENI. Here the CDR3 DNA reads TGTGCCAGCTCGCGAGACCAGGGGACCAAAGAGACCCAGTACTTC. Its translation is CASSRDQGTKETQYF. Full variable domain (remainder filled in from reference TRBV18 and TRBJ2-5): NAGVMQNPRHLVRRRGQEARLRCSPMKGHSHVYWYRQLPEEGLKFMVYLQKENIIDESGMPKERFSAEFPKEGPSILRIQQVVRGDSAAYFCASSRDQGTKETQYFGPGTRLLVL.